The 27 T cell receptor beta chains below all came from one sample that was sequenced in a study of cytomegalovirus exposure and HLA in healthy donors. The PCR ran on 60 Vbeta and 13 Jbeta primers. The assay was immunoSEQ multiplex PCR, and TCRdb's table has in-frame clones only and misses some. The data show more than 70,000 clones, about 70% seen once. Sequencing input: PBMCs. The source is a man aged 35 to 55 in good health and CMV-seropositive.

This clone was detected a few times. This chain joins TRBV19 and TRBJ1-4, with D uncertain. Germline loops: CDR1 LNHDA, CDR2 SQIVND (reference sequence). This CDR3 comprises 17 residues. Trimming took 6 bases from V and 4 from J, leaving 21 bases between them. The CDR3 spells CASSQRSPPDGNEKLFF. DNA of the CDR3: TGTGCCAGTAGCCAGCGGTCCCCGCCGGACGGTAATGAAAAACTGTTTTTT.

This clone was seen only once. This chain joins TRBV10-3 and TRBJ2-3, with TRBD1 matching 7 bases. This CDR3 has 14 residues. J was trimmed by 1 base and V by 6 bases; bases with no gene match: 4. The germline CDR1 and CDR2 sequences are ENHRY and SYGVKD. Here the CDR3 DNA reads TGTGCCATCAGCATGGGGACAGGCACAGATACGCAGTATTTT. Its translation is CAISMGTGTDTQYF.

This clone was observed a single time. J is TRBJ2-1 and V is TRBV11-2; 8 bases are shared with TRBD1. V trimming: 1 base; J trimming: 4 bases; junction bases outside the gene matches: 3. Looked up from germline, CDR1 is SGHAT and CDR2 is FQNNGV. The CDR3 runs to 15 residues. CDR3 region: CASSLGDRHYNEQFF. CDR3 DNA: TGTGCCAGCAGCTTAGGGGACAGGCATTACAATGAGCAGTTCTTC.

J is TRBJ2-2 and V is TRBV27; a possible D gene is TRBD1 (6 bases). CDR1 and CDR2 (germline): MNHEY, SMNVEV (reference sequence). V lost 8 bases, J lost 1 base, and 17 bases lay in between. The CDR3 is 16 residues long. CDR3 DNA: TGTGCCAGCCCTCCCCCCGGACAGTTGAACACCGGGGAGCTGTTTTTT. Translation: CASPPPGQLNTGELFF.

The chain recombines TRBV6-5 with TRBJ1-2; D gene uncertain. The CDR3 length is 13 residues. Between the trimmed V and J ends, which lost 2 bases and 8 bases, there was a span of 12 bases. Germline CDR1 is MNHEY and CDR2 is SVGAGI. CDR3 bases: TGTGCCAGCAGTTACAATCGGGTTGGAGGCTACACCTTC. Translation: CASSYNRVGGYTF.

The V and J genes are TRBV18 and TRBJ2-5; 10 bases fit TRBD1. CDR1 is KGHSH, CDR2 LQKENI, per germline. The CDR3 has 15 residues. V was pared by 6 bases and J by 4 bases, with 8 bases of the junction left unmatched. In nucleotides, the CDR3 is TGTGCCAGCTCGCCCGGGACAGGGGTTCCAGAGACCCAGTACTTC. It specifies CASSPGTGVPETQYF.

This rearrangement joins TRBV18 to TRBJ2-2; D is uncertain. The CDR3 length is 15 residues. The V gene's germline CDR1 is KGHSH and CDR2 LQKENI. V shed 3 bases and J shed 2 bases, with 10 bases lying between them. CDR3 DNA: TGTGCCAGCTCACCGGGCAAGATAAACACCGGGGAGCTGTTTTTT. This encodes CASSPGKINTGELFF.

This clone was picked up one time. CDR3 protein: CASSLATGNEQYF. Written as DNA, the CDR3 is TGTGCCAGCAGCTTAGCTACGGGAAATGAGCAGTACTTC. The chain links TRBV7-6 to TRBJ2-7; tentative D call: TRBD2 (5 bases). V lost 0 bases and J 7 bases, leaving 10 bases between the germline ends. Germline lookup yields CDR1 SGHVS and CDR2 FNYEAQ. The CDR3 has 13 amino acids.

The V call is TRBV27, the J call TRBJ1-4; D remains unclear. Germline-derived CDR1 and CDR2 are MNHEY and SMNVEV (reference sequence). V was clipped by 2 bases and J by 0 bases, with 7 bases between them. The CDR3 extends over 15 amino acids. The CDR3 spells CASSLALTTNEKLFF. In DNA form, the CDR3 reads TGTGCCAGCAGTTTAGCCCTAACAACTAATGAAAAACTGTTTTTT.

This chain uses TRBV2 with TRBJ1-2; TRBD1 agrees at 8 bases. Germline lookup yields CDR1 SNHLY and CDR2 FYNNEI. CDR3 length equals 19 residues. V gave up 4 bases and J gave up 4 bases; unmatched junction bases: 20. CDR3 sequence: CASSVTTLGQGMVSYGYTF. The CDR3 DNA follows: TGTGCCAGCAGTGTTACTACCCTAGGACAGGGCATGGTTAGCTATGGCTACACCTTC.

This chain uses TRBV11-2 with TRBJ2-3; D might be TRBD1 (6 bases). V lost 4 bases and J lost 0, with 11 bases in between. The CDR3 totals 15 residues. CDR1 and CDR2 from the germline V gene are SGHAT and FQNNGV. In DNA, the CDR3 is TGTGCCAGCAGCTGGGGGACACCTAGCACAGATACGCAGTATTTT. Translation gives CASSWGTPSTDTQYF.

Here the CDR3 reads CAISGDSTEAFF. The CDR3 DNA follows: TGTGCCATCAGCGGGGACAGCACTGAAGCTTTCTTT. V usage is TRBV10-3 and J usage is TRBJ1-1; TRBD1 aligns across 7 bases. The length of the CDR3 is 12 residues. J lost 4 bases, V lost 6 bases, and 2 bases had no gene match. Germline-derived CDR1 and CDR2 are ENHRY and SYGVKD.

The chain links TRBV4-1 to TRBJ2-2, with 8 bases that match TRBD1. The V and J ends lost 0 bases and 5 bases, in that order; junction bases with no gene match: 8. The germline CDR1 and CDR2 sequences are MGHRA and YSYEKL. The CDR3 covers 17 residues. Here the CDR3 reads CASSQDRQGAQTGELFF. CDR3 coding DNA: TGCGCCAGCAGCCAAGACCGGCAGGGGGCGCAGACCGGGGAGCTGTTTTTT.

The chain recombines TRBV5-1 with TRBJ2-3, with a possible D match to TRBD1 (5 bases). Germline CDR1 is SGHRS and CDR2 is YFSETQ. The CDR3 totals 15 residues. Trimming removed 1 base at V and 4 bases at J, with 13 bases between. CDR3 in amino acids: CASSLWGDLPDTQYF. CDR3 DNA: TGCGCCAGCAGCTTGTGGGGCGACCTCCCAGATACGCAGTATTTT.

The rearrangement links TRBV7-3 to TRBJ1-1; no clear D. The CDR3 sequence is 13 residues long. CDR1 and CDR2 from the germline V gene are SGHTA and FQGTGA. V was cut by 7 bases and J by 0 bases, with 9 bases left in between. CDR3 region: CASKREMNTEAFF. CDR3 DNA: TGTGCCAGCAAACGGGAGATGAACACTGAAGCTTTCTTT. The full variable domain, with the rest looked up from reference TRBV7-3 and TRBJ1-1, is GAGVSQTPSNKVTEKGKYVELRCDPISGHTALYWYRQSLGQGPEFLIYFQGTGAADDSGLPNDRFFAVRPEGSVSTLKIQRTERGDSAVYLCASKREMNTEAFFGQGTRLTVV.

The chain uses TRBV19 and TRBJ2-7; 7 bases align to TRBD2. Looked up from germline, CDR1 is LNHDA and CDR2 is SQIVND (reference sequence). After removal of 4 bases from V and 3 bases from J, the junction contained 9 bases not matched to a gene. The CDR3 runs 15 residues. In DNA, the CDR3 is TGTGCCAGTAGTAGTGGGGGGGTACGAGACTACGAGCAGTACTTC. Translation: CASSSGGVRDYEQYF.

This chain joins TRBV9 and TRBJ1-2; 7 positions match TRBD1. The length of the CDR3 is 13 residues. The ends lost 3 bases at V and 3 bases at J; junction bases unmatched: 2. Germline lookup yields CDR1 SGDLS and CDR2 YYNGEE. CDR3 sequence (DNA): TGTGCCAGCAGCGGGGACAGCTACTATGGCTACACCTTC. It specifies CASSGDSYYGYTF.

This clone turned up a few times. The gene calls are TRBV5-1 and TRBJ1-1; 7 positions match TRBD1. Losses at the gene ends were 4 bases for V and 1 base for J; bases not matched to a gene: 7. The CDR3 sequence is 15 residues long. The germline V gene has CDR1 SGHRS and CDR2 YFSETQ. The CDR3 is CASSATGTQNTEAFF. In DNA form, the CDR3 reads TGCGCCAGCAGCGCGACAGGGACCCAGAACACTGAAGCTTTCTTT.

This clone showed up just once. This chain connects TRBV28 to TRBJ2-5; the D is unclear. The CDR3 runs to 14 residues. CDR1 is MDHEN and CDR2 is SYDVKM in the germline V gene. Trimming shortened V by 2 bases and J by 5 bases, and 12 bases separated the two germline ends. The CDR3 region has the DNA TGTGCCAGCAGTTTAGGGCACCGGCACGAGACCCAGTACTTC. Its protein is CASSLGHRHETQYF.

V and J are TRBV30 and TRBJ1-4, with D unresolved. The CDR3 spans 14 residues. Trimming removed 1 base from V and 7 bases from J, with 13 bases in between. Germline V gene lookup returns CDR1 GTSNPN and CDR2 SVGIG (reference sequence). CDR3 sequence reads: CAWSGGKEGEKLFF. In nucleotides, the CDR3 is TGTGCCTGGAGTGGAGGAAAGGAGGGTGAAAAACTGTTTTTT.

This chain joins TRBV19 and TRBJ2-2; D uncertain. CDR3 length: 13 amino acids. Trimming left V 7 bases short and J 0 bases short, with 6 bases between. Germline CDR1 LNHDA, CDR2 SQIVND (reference sequence). DNA for the CDR3: TGTGCCAGTACCAAATCGAACACCGGGGAGCTGTTTTTT. It is translated as CASTKSNTGELFF.

The chain is built from TRBV7-2 and TRBJ1-4; D might be TRBD1 (5 bases). V shed 1 base and J shed 5 bases, with 8 bases lying between them. The CDR3 sequence is 14 residues long. The V gene's germline CDR1 is SGHTA and CDR2 FQGNSA. The CDR3: CASSLGRANEKLFF. DNA of the CDR3: TGTGCCAGCAGCTTAGGCAGGGCCAATGAAAAACTGTTTTTT.

CDR3 coding DNA: TGTGCCAGCAGCTTAAGGGAGACCGGGGCCAACGTCCTGACTTTC. Translating it yields CASSLRETGANVLTF. This chain uses TRBV5-4 with TRBJ2-6, with D possibly being TRBD2 (5 bases). The V gene lost 2 bases and the J gene lost 4 bases, with 10 bases spanning the gap. The length of the CDR3 is 15 residues. The germline V gene encodes CDR1 SGHNT and CDR2 YYREEE (reference sequence).

In DNA, the CDR3 is TGTGCCTGGAGAACGGGTTCCTACGAGCAGTACTTC. This codes for CAWRTGSYEQYF. V gene TRBV30 combines with J gene TRBJ2-7; D not certain. Looked up from germline, CDR1 is GTSNPN and CDR2 is SVGIG (reference sequence). V was trimmed by 3 bases and J by 1 base, leaving 7 bases between them. This CDR3 comprises 12 residues.

The rearrangement joins TRBV7-2 to TRBJ1-1; D unresolved. Germline V gene sequence: CDR1 SGHTA, CDR2 FQGNSA. The V and J ends lost 3 bases and 4 bases respectively, with 15 bases between them. The CDR3 consists of 15 residues. The CDR3 region is CASSFRRAGITEAFF. CDR3 nucleotides: TGTGCCAGCAGCTTTCGGAGGGCGGGGATCACTGAAGCTTTCTTT.

The chain joins TRBV6-5 to TRBJ2-7; D is possibly TRBD2 (6 bases). V lost 0 bases and J 5 bases, leaving 14 bases between the germline ends. This CDR3 is 15 amino acids long. Per the germline V gene, CDR1 is MNHEY and CDR2 is SVGAGI. The CDR3 region is CASSYSGLLQDEQYF. The CDR3 DNA is TGTGCCAGCAGTTACTCGGGACTCCTACAAGACGAGCAGTACTTC.

This clone was detected only a few times. J is TRBJ2-6 and V is TRBV5-1; D is ambiguous. Trimming left V 1 base short and J 2 bases short, with 10 bases between. Germline loops: CDR1 SGHRS, CDR2 YFSETQ. The CDR3 contains 16 residues. CDR3 DNA sequence: TGCGCCAGCAGCTTGTCACAGATCACTGGGGCCAACGTCCTGACTTTC. As protein: CASSLSQITGANVLTF.